A selection of T cell receptor beta chains follows, all from one sample in a study of T cell clonotyping in hematopoietic cell transplantation. Produced via immunoSEQ multiplex PCR; TCRdb's table is partial and in-frame only. The data hold about 13,000 clones, with roughly 89% observed a single time. The sample here was PBMCs, taken 100 days after allogeneic stem cell transplant. These receptor sequences come from a female patient aged 50-65 years who had an allogeneic stem cell transplant from an unrelated donor, so the T cells may come from the graft donor. Some clones in this sample may be carry-over from other donors' samples. Each CDR3 is given with its conserved first and last residue. Fields, in order: clone size, D gene, V gene, J gene, CDR3 DNA, CDR3 protein. The D gene is left open where the match is weak. Only some rows state a clone size, as once, few, many or a class for expanded clones.

large	-	TRBV12-5	TRBJ2-2	TGTGCTAGTGGTGGAGCTGGGCCGCAAATTTTCGGGGAGCTGTTTTTT	CASGGAGPQIFGELFF
once	-	TRBV9	TRBJ2-1	TGTGCCAGCAGCGCGAGACTGGATAATGAGCAGTTCTTC	CASSARLDNEQFF
few	-	TRBV27	TRBJ2-2	TGTGCCAGCAGTTTGGAGGGGACGTCCGGGGAGCTGTTTTTT	CASSLEGTSGELFF
-	-	TRBV7-2	TRBJ2-4	TGTGCCAGCAGCCACAGTCCAGGACCGGGTAACATTCAGTACTTC	CASSHSPGPGNIQYF
-	-	TRBV5-1	TRBJ2-1	TGCGCCAGCAGCTTGCAGCGGACTGACAATGAGCAGTTCTTC	CASSLQRTDNEQFF
-	TRBD1	TRBV27	TRBJ2-3	TGTGCCAGCAGTTTGTACCAGACAGGGATCCCAGATACGCAGTATTTT	CASSLYQTGIPDTQYF
-	TRBD1	TRBV27	TRBJ2-7	TGTGCCAGCAGTTACCGGGACAGGGGAGGCTACGAGCAGTACTTC	CASSYRDRGGYEQYF
-	TRBD1	TRBV13	TRBJ2-5	TGTGCCAGCAGCCGATGGACAGGGCCCCAGTTTGAGACCCAGTACTTC	CASSRWTGPQFETQYF
-	-	TRBV7-8	TRBJ1-2	TGTGCCAGCAGCTCGGACAGAGGACGTTTCTCACCGTCATCTAACTATGGCTACACCTTC	CASSSDRGRFSPSSNYGYTF
-	-	TRBV7-2	TRBJ2-1	TGTGCCAGCAGCCCCTTTTCCTTGGTAGGGTTTGAGCAGTTCTTC	CASSPFSLVGFEQFF
-	-	TRBV5-1	TRBJ2-1	TGCGCCAGCAGCGAAGCGGAACCACCAACGTTCTTC	CASSEAEPPTFF